This TCR beta chain was profiled in a study of blood T cell repertoires in COVID-19. CDR3 length equals 16 residues. CDR1 is LGHDT and CDR2 is YNNKEL in the germline V gene (reference sequence). V lost 3 bases and J lost 5; bases outside the gene matches: 8. The repertoire was sequenced with immunoSEQ multiplex PCR; TCRdb's copy has only in-frame clones and lacks some. The sample holds under 2,000 clones; around 84% are singletons and the top ten take about 16%. The sequence was obtained from a man between 65 and 79 years old with active COVID-19. Sequencing was performed on peripheral blood. The chain has TRBV3-1 (or the pseudogene TRBV3-2) and TRBJ2-1; TRBD2 matches 9 bases. The CDR3 is CASSQGLAGIHNEQFF. The CDR3 coding sequence is TGTGCCAGCAGCCAGGGGCTAGCGGGGATACACAATGAGCAGTTCTTC.